This T cell receptor (beta chain) stems from a study of blood T cells in healthy people across ages. V trimming: 7 bases; J trimming: 5 bases; junction bases outside the gene matches: 10. Per the germline V gene, CDR1 is MDHEN and CDR2 is SYDVKM. The CDR3 loop spans 16 amino acids. This clonotype has a handful of counts. Next came a second PCR, run for about 6 to 11 cycles, which used a sample-barcoded 5' primer along with a J-beta primer mix. One entry per CDR3 protein results from TCRdb running MiXCR on the 5' RACE reads. The sample yields a few hundred thousand distinct CDR3 sequences, about 26% seen once. A further study also used this sample, focusing on T cells of mothers and their children.

This clonotype was obtained from a boy between 2 and 10 years old in good health. The J gene is TRBJ2-2, the V gene TRBV28, with TRBD1 identical over 10 bases. The material sequenced was blood. CDR3 nucleotides: TGTGCCAGCACCAATCGGGACAGGGGATATACCGGGGAGCTGTTTTTT. Translated, it gives CASTNRDRGYTGELFF.